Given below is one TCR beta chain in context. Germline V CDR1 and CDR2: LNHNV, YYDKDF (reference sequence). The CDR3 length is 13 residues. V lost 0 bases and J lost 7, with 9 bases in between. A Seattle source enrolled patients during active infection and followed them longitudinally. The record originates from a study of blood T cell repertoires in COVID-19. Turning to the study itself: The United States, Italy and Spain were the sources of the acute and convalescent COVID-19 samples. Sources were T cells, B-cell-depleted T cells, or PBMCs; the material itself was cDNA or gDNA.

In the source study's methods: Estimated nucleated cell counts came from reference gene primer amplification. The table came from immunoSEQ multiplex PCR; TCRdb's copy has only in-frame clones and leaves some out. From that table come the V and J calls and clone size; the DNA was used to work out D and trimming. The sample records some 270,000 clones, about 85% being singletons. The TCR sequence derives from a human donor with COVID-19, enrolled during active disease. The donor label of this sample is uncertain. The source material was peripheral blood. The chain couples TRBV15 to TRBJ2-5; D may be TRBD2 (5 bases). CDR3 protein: CATSRESAGTQYF. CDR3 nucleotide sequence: TGTGCCACCAGCAGAGAGAGCGCGGGGACCCAGTACTTC.